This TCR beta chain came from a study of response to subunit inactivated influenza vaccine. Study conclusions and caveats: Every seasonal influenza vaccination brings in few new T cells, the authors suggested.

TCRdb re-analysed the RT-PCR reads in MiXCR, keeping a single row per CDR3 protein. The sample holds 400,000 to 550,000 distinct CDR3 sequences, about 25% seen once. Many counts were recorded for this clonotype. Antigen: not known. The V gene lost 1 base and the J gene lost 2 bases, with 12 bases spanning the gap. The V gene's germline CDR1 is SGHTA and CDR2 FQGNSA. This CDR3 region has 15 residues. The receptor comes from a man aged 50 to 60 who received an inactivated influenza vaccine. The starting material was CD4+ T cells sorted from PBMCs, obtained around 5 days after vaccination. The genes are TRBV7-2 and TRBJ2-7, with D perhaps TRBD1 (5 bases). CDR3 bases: TGTGCCAGCAGCTTAGAGGAGACAGAGACCTACGAGCAGTACTTC. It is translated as CASSLEETETYEQYF.